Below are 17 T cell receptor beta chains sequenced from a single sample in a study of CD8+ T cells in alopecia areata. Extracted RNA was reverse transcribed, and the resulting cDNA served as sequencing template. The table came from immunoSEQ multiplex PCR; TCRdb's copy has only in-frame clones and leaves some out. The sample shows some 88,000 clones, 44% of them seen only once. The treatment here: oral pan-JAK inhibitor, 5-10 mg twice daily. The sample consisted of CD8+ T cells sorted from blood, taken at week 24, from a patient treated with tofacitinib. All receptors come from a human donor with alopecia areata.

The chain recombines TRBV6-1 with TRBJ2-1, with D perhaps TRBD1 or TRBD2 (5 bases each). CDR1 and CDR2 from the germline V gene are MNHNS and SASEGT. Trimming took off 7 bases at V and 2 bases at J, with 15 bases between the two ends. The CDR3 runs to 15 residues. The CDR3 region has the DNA TGTGCCAGCAACCGGATGGGGGAACCCTACAATGAGCAGTTCTTC. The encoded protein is CASNRMGEPYNEQFF.

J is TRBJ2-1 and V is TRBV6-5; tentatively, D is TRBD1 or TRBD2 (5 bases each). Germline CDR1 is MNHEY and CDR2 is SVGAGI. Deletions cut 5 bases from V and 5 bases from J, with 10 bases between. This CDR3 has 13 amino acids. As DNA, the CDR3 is TGTGCCAGCAGTACGGGACCGAACAATGAGCAGTTCTTC. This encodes CASSTGPNNEQFF.

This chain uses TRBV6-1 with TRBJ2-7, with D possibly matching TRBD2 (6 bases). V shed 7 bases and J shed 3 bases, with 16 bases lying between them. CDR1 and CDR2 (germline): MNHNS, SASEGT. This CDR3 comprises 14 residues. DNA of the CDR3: TGTGCCAGCACCGCCGCGGCGGGGTTCTACGAGCAGTACTTC. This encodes CASTAAAGFYEQYF.

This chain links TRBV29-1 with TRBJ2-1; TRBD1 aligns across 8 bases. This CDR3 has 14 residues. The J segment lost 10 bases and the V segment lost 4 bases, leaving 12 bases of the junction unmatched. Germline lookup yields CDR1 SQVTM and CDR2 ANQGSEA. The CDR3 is CSVGGGTGTSEQFF. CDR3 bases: TGCAGCGTTGGAGGTGGGACAGGTACAAGCGAGCAGTTCTTC.

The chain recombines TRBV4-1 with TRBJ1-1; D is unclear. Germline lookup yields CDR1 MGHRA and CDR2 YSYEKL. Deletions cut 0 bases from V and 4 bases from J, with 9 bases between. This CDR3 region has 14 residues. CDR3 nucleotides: TGCGCCAGCAGCCAAGACCCGGGGTTCACTGAAGCTTTCTTT. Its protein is CASSQDPGFTEAFF.

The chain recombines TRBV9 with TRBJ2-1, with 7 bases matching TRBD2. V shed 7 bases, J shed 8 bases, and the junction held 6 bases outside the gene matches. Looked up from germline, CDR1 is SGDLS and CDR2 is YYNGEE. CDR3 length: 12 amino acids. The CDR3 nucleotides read TGTGCCAGCGGCGGACTAGTGGATGAGCAGTTCTTC. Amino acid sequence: CASGGLVDEQFF.

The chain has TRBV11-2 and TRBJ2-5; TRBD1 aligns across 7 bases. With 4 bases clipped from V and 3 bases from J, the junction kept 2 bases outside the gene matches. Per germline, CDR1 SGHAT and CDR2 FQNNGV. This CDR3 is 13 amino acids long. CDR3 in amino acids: CASSWDSEETQYF. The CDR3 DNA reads TGTGCCAGCAGCTGGGACAGCGAAGAGACCCAGTACTTC.

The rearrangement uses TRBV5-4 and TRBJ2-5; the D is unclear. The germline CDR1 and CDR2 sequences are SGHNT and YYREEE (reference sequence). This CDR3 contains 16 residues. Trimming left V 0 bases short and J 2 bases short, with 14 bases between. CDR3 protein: CASSLGGFYKQETQYF. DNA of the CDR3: TGTGCCAGCAGCTTGGGCGGATTCTACAAACAAGAGACCCAGTACTTC.

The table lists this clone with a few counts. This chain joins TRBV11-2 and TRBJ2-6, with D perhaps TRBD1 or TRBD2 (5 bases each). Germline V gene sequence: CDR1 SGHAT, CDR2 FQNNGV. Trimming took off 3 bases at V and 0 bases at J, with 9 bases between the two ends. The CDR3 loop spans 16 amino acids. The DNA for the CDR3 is TGTGCCAGCAGCTTGGGGGAATCCTCTGGGGCCAACGTCCTGACTTTC. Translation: CASSLGESSGANVLTF.

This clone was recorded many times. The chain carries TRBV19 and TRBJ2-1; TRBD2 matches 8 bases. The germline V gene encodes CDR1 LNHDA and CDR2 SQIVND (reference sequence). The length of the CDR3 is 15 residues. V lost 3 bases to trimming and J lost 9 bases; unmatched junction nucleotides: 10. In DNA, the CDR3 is TGTGCCAGTAGTATCCAGACTAGCGATTATGGTGAGCAGTTCTTC. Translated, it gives CASSIQTSDYGEQFF.

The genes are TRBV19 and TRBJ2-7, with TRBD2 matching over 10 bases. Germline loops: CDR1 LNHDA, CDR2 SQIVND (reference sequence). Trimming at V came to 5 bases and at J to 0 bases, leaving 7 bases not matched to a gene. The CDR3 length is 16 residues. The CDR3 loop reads CASSPGTSASSYEQYF. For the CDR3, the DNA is TGTGCCAGTAGTCCCGGGACTAGCGCCAGCTCCTACGAGCAGTACTTC.

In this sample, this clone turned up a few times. CDR3 in amino acids: CASSQDQGVTGSPLHF. The CDR3 DNA reads as TGCGCCAGCAGCCAAGACCAAGGGGTAACGGGTTCACCCCTCCACTTT. The rearrangement links TRBV4-3 to TRBJ1-6; tentatively, D is TRBD1 (5 bases). The CDR3 consists of 16 residues. V was trimmed by 0 bases and J by 9 bases, leaving 15 bases between them. Germline V gene data show CDR1 as LGHNA and CDR2 as YSLEER.

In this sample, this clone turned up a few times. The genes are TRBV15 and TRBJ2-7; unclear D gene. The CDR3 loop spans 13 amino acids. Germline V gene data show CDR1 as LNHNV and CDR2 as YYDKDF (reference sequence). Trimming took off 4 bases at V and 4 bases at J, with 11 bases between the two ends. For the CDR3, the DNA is TGTGCCACCAGCAACTCAGCCGGATACGAGCAGTACTTC. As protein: CATSNSAGYEQYF.

CDR3 residues: CAWDRQQNTGELFF. CDR3 coding DNA: TGTGCCTGGGACCGACAGCAGAACACCGGGGAGCTGTTTTTT. The rearrangement links TRBV30 to TRBJ2-2; D is possibly TRBD1 (5 bases). The CDR3 length is 14 residues. Trimming removed 5 bases at V and 1 base at J, with 11 bases between. The germline V gene has CDR1 GTSNPN and CDR2 SVGIG (reference sequence).

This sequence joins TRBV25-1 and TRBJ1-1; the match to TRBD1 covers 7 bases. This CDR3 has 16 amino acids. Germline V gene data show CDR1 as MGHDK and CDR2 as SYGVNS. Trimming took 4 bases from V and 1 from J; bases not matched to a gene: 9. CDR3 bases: TGTGCCAGCAGTGTCACCGGGACAGCTCGGAACACTGAAGCTTTCTTT. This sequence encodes CASSVTGTARNTEAFF.

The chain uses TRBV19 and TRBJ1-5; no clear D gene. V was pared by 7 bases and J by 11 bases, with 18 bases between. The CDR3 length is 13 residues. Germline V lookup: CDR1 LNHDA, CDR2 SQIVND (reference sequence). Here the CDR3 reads CASTASDGPSQHF. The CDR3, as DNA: TGTGCCAGTACCGCCTCTGACGGTCCATCCCAGCATTTT.

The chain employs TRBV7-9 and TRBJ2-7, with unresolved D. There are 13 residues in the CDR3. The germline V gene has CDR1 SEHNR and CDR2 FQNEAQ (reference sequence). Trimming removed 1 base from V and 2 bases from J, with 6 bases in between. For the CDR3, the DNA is TGTGCCAGCAGCTTAGGACGAACCTACGAGCAGTACTTC. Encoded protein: CASSLGRTYEQYF.